Sequencing of this T cell receptor beta chain was carried out in a study of shared clonotypes between healthy human individuals (dated by TCRdb to 2020 to 2022). Background for the entire study: Three men and a couple of women, aged 18 to 49 years, made up the cohort. Libraries were prepared and TCR repertoires were sequenced by different laboratories using diverse techniques, in order to increase sequencing depth and limit assay-specific biases. Per donor, leukapheresis produced somewhere between about 0.94 and 10 billion PBMCs. For each donor, CD4 naive and CD4 memory were each given three plates, CD8 naive was given two plates, and CD8 memory was given one plate. To estimate repertoire size and how much clonotypes are shared between individuals, the study performed deep sequencing of blood TCR repertoires from about five healthy adults.

The donors were healthy, HIV-negative adults with no recently reported acute infections or vaccinations. Only Caucasian adults living in Nashville, Tennessee, USA were represented among the donors. CD4+ T cells were enriched through magnetic negative selection, after which naive cells were positively selected on CD45RA and the remaining negative fraction served as the memory subset. Blood was collected by leukapheresis, and PBMCs were isolated by Ficoll-Histopaque density gradient centrifugation and then cryopreserved in liquid nitrogen vapor phase. Purity and quantity of every magnetically sorted T cell population were checked by analytical flow cytometry. Genomic DNA was isolated from each sorted fraction and quantified by UV absorbance on a Nanodrop 2000c. Using the deep immunoSEQ assay, TCR CDR3 regions were amplified from genomic DNA by multiplex PCR. For each cell subset, the extracted genomic DNA was distributed evenly across all wells of several immunoSEQ 96-well plates, and each plate served as one replicate. For sorted subsets, each replicate PCR was loaded with approximately 0.2 ug genomic DNA, equivalent to 30,000 to 35,000 T cell genomes. Purified libraries were quantified with a Qubit 3.0 fluorometer, sized on a Bioanalyzer 2100, and re-quantified with the KAPA Library Quantification kit. Each immunoSEQ 96-well plate was sequenced on its own single-read 150-cycle Illumina NextSeq 550 flow cell. In the original analysis: The immunoSEQ output contained only junctional sequences without quality scores, so filtering could not match that applied to full-length reads. To assign V/J genes and CDR3, sequences were annotated against IMGT germline references using PyIR, a Python wrapper for IgBLAST v1.9. Reads with weak V/J assignments (E-value above 1e-6), missing CDR3, stop codons, out-of-frame junctions, or ambiguous translated residues were removed. V3J clonotypes were defined as sequences sharing an identical inferred V gene, J gene, and CDR3 amino acid sequence. To compute the percentage overlap between repertoires, the number of shared unique clonotypes was divided by the size of the smaller repertoire. Repertoire richness was assessed with RTK rarefaction, the Chao1 estimator, and Recon v2.1 estimates of unobserved clonotypes. For all TCRbeta clonotypes obtained by the gDNA method from a handful of donors, generation probabilities were computed with OLGA. This immuneACCESS table, as held by TCRdb, lists in-frame sequences with V and J called but not all clones. Of the missing ones, under half trace to an unresolved V gene in checked studies; the others have no known cause. The V and J calls and clone size are taken from that table; D and trimming were inferred from the DNA. The sample profile shows approximately 940,000 clones; over 60% of them were found once. About 1.5% of the sample comes from the top ten.

With regard to this clone: Its cognate antigen has yet to be identified. Per-base quality was not reported, and no clone a single base away is much larger than it.

The CDR3 covers 16 residues, taking in both the cysteine and the phenylalanine. CDR3 DNA only is kept here, 48 bases in frame from base 1. For this chain, trimming is 4 bases at the V end and 4 bases at the J end, and the number of junction bases without a gene match is 8. CDR1 and CDR2, per the germline V gene (reference sequence), are MNHNY and SVGAGI. Paper-wide results and their limitations: Because the study included only a small number of donors, the genetic and exposure-history diversity represented was limited. Pairwise subsampling indicated that sequencing depth was expected to affect the degree of clonotype sharing among donors. Only blood was sampled, and tissue TCR repertoires likely differ from those in blood. Incomplete sequencing was indicated by rarefaction of sorted-subset datasets, despite the large sequencing depth. Around 5.4% of naive CD4, 3.5% of naive CD8, about 2.1% of memory CD4, and approximately 0.4% of memory CD8 clonotypes were shared across several donors. Larger estimated clonotype richness was generally found for naive subsets than for memory subsets. Higher generation probabilities were observed for clonotypes shared by all four sorted-subset donors than for non-shared clonotypes.

The TCR was taken from a man aged 18 to 35 in good health. The specimen was memory CD4+ T cells sorted from blood. Explained via the paper, the cell subset or site label denotes: CD45RA-negative fraction. The V and J segments used are TRBV6-6 and TRBJ2-5; 11 of the junction bases match TRBD2. CDR3 reads: CASSSSYLAGGETQYF. The nucleotides read TGTGCCAGCAGTTCCTCTTATCTAGCGGGGGGAGAGACCCAGTACTTC.